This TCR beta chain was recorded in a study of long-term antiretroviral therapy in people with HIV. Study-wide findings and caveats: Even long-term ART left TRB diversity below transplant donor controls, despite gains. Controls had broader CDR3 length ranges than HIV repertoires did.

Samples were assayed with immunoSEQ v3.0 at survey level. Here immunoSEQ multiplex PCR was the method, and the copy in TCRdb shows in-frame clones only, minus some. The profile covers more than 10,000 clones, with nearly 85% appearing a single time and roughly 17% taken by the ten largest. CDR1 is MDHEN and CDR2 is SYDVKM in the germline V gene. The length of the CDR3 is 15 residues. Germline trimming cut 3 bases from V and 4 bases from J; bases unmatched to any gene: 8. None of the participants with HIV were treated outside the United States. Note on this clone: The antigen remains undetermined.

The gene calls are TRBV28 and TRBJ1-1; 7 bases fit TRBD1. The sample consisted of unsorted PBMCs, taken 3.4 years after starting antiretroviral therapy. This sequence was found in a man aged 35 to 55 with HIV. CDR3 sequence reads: CASSFAGTDTTEAFF. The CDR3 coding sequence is TGTGCCAGCAGTTTCGCCGGGACAGATACCACTGAAGCTTTCTTT.